These 19 T cell receptor beta chains originate from one sample sequenced in a study of identical twins. TCRdb re-analysed the 5' RACE reads in MiXCR, keeping a single row per CDR3 protein. The data hold approximately 700,000 distinct CDR3 sequences, with approximately 6.1% observed a single time. Sequencing used naive T cells sorted from blood. These receptors originate from a man in his late teens or twenties in good health.

There are many counts of this clonotype. The genes are TRBV6-5 and TRBJ2-2; 7 bases align to TRBD2. CDR3 size: 15 residues. Germline CDR1 is MNHEY and CDR2 is SVGAGI. J lost 6 bases, V lost 2 bases, and 6 bases had no gene match. CDR3 sequence reads: CASSYVGGRPGELFF. In DNA, the CDR3 is TGTGCCAGCAGTTACGTTGGCGGGAGACCCGGGGAGCTGTTTTTT.

V gene TRBV6-5 combines with J gene TRBJ2-2; D not resolved. The germline V and J ends were trimmed by 0 bases and 7 bases, with 6 bases remaining between them. Germline V gene data show CDR1 as MNHEY and CDR2 as SVGAGI. The CDR3 is 13 amino acids. In DNA form, the CDR3 reads TGTGCCAGCAGTTACTCGAGTATCGGGGAGCTGTTTTTT. This translates into CASSYSSIGELFF.

This clonotype was counted only a few times. This chain connects TRBV29-1 to TRBJ1-2; D call uncertain. The CDR3 extends over 13 amino acids. V lost 4 bases to trimming and J lost 2 bases, with 11 bases between them. The germline CDR1 and CDR2 sequences are SQVTM and ANQGSEA. The CDR3: CSVVAGSNYGYTF. In DNA, the CDR3 is TGCAGCGTTGTCGCAGGTTCGAACTATGGCTACACCTTC. Filled out from reference TRBV29-1 and TRBJ1-2, the complete variable domain reads SAVISQKPSRDICQRGTSLTIQCQVDSQVTMMFWYRQQPGQSLTLIATANQGSEATYESGFVIDKFPISRPNLTFSTLTVSNMSPEDSSIYLCSVVAGSNYGYTFGSGTRLTVV.

This chain uses TRBV11-2 with TRBJ2-1; 10 nucleotides line up with TRBD1. Unmatched junction bases numbered 12, after V lost 8 bases and J lost 14 bases. CDR1 is SGHAT and CDR2 is FQNNGV in the germline V gene. The CDR3 covers 13 residues. The CDR3 loop reads CASGRGTGVVEFF. CDR3 in DNA: TGTGCCAGCGGCCGCGGGACAGGGGTGGTGGAGTTCTTC.

This clonotype was seen more than once but under ten times. The J gene is TRBJ1-1, the V gene TRBV30, with 10 bases matching TRBD1. The germline gives CDR1 GTSNPN, CDR2 SVGIG (reference sequence). The trim removed 1 base at V and 4 bases at J, leaving 0 bases unmatched. The length of the CDR3 is 13 residues. CDR3 coding DNA: TGTGCCTGGAGTGGACAGGGGGCCACTGAAGCTTTCTTT. Residues: CAWSGQGATEAFF.

This clonotype was picked up many times. This chain links TRBV5-4 with TRBJ2-7, with TRBD2 matching over 7 bases. The J segment lost 1 base and the V segment lost 4 bases, leaving 8 bases of the junction unmatched. This CDR3 spans 15 amino acids. From germline, CDR1 is SGHNT and CDR2 YYREEE (reference sequence). The CDR3 loop is CASSPVGGGSYEQYF. The CDR3 DNA reads TGTGCCAGCAGCCCGGTGGGGGGGGGATCCTACGAGCAGTACTTC.

The table lists this clonotype with many counts. The chain employs TRBV6-5 and TRBJ2-5; D may match TRBD1 or TRBD2 (6 bases each). The length of the CDR3 is 14 residues. V was clipped by 4 bases and J by 1 base, with 10 bases between them. Germline values: CDR1 MNHEY, CDR2 SVGAGI. The CDR3 nucleotides are TGTGCCAGCAGTTCCCCGGGGGCCCAAGAGACCCAGTACTTC. It is translated as CASSSPGAQETQYF.

CDR3 protein: CASSGEATKNIQYF. CDR3 sequence (DNA): TGTGCCAGCAGCGGGGAGGCGACCAAAAACATTCAGTACTTC. The chain uses TRBV14 and TRBJ2-4; possible D gene TRBD2, 6 bases. Trimming removed 5 bases at V and 2 bases at J, with 10 bases between. The CDR3 has 14 residues. CDR1 and CDR2 from the germline V gene are SGHDN and FVKESK.

The V gene is TRBV29-1, the J gene TRBJ2-7; 8 bases line up with TRBD1. The CDR3 totals 14 residues. Trimming took 6 bases from V and 6 from J; bases not matched to a gene: 13. The germline V gene has CDR1 SQVTM and CDR2 ANQGSEA. Here the CDR3 reads CSVSEGTGFSEQYF. In nucleotides, the CDR3 is TGCAGCGTCTCGGAGGGGACAGGTTTTTCCGAGCAGTACTTC.

This clonotype was counted a few times. The V and J genes are TRBV12-3 or TRBV12-4 and TRBJ2-1; 12 bases align to TRBD2. CDR3 length equals 16 residues. With V trimmed by 5 bases and J by 4 bases, 6 bases remained unmatched. The CDR3: CASSPETSGGYNEQFF. The CDR3 DNA follows: TGTGCCAGCAGTCCGGAGACTAGCGGGGGTTACAATGAGCAGTTCTTC.

The chain couples TRBV7-3 to TRBJ2-7; D is uncertain. This CDR3 spans 19 amino acids. CDR1 is SGHTA, CDR2 FQGTGA, per germline. The germline V and J ends were trimmed by 1 base and 1 base, with 23 bases remaining between them. In DNA form, the CDR3 reads TGTGCCAGCAGCTTAATAGGCCCCTTTGCGGATACCCGATCCTACGAGCAGTACTTC. Translation gives CASSLIGPFADTRSYEQYF.

The sample holds many counts of this clonotype. The rearrangement links TRBV20-1 to TRBJ2-3; D gene uncertain. V lost 0 bases to trimming and J lost 5 bases, with 9 bases between them. The length of the CDR3 is 13 residues. Looked up from germline, CDR1 is DFQATT and CDR2 is SNEGSKA (reference sequence). The CDR3, as DNA: TGCAGTGCTAGAGATTTTACCGGAGATACGCAGTATTTT. It specifies CSARDFTGDTQYF.

The rearrangement uses TRBV28 and TRBJ2-3; TRBD2 matches 8 bases. CDR1 MDHEN and CDR2 SYDVKM come from the germline V gene. The CDR3 is 16 residues long. V lost 5 bases to trimming and J lost 0 bases; unmatched junction nucleotides: 7. This CDR3 reads CASSLTLAASTDTQYF. CDR3 nucleotides: TGTGCCAGCAGTCTTACACTAGCGGCGAGCACAGATACGCAGTATTTT.

The rearrangement links TRBV7-8 to TRBJ2-4, with 12 bases aligning to TRBD2. There are 16 residues in the CDR3. Unmatched junction bases numbered 5, after V lost 5 bases and J lost 3 bases. CDR1 is SGHVS, CDR2 FQNEAQ, per germline. The CDR3, as DNA: TGTGCCAGCAGCCTTCTAGCGGGAGGGAGCAAAAACATTCAGTACTTC. This gives the protein CASSLLAGGSKNIQYF.

In this sample, this clonotype turned up many times. This rearrangement joins TRBV20-1 to TRBJ2-7; 7 bases are a match to TRBD2. V gave up 5 bases and J gave up 1 base; unmatched junction bases: 5. CDR1 is DFQATT, CDR2 SNEGSKA, per germline (reference sequence). The CDR3 runs to 13 residues. The CDR3, as DNA: TGCAGTGCTCACCGACTAGCATCCTACGAGCAGTACGTC. Translation: CSAHRLASYEQYV.

This clonotype has only a few counts. The chain has TRBV6-5 and TRBJ2-2; D might be TRBD2 (5 bases). Trimming stripped 0 bases from V and 4 bases from J, with 9 bases between. CDR3 length: 15 amino acids. Germline CDR1 is MNHEY and CDR2 is SVGAGI. The CDR3: CASSYSTGSTGELFF. CDR3 coding DNA: TGTGCCAGCAGTTACTCGACGGGGTCCACCGGGGAGCTGTTTTTT.

This chain joins TRBV11-1 and TRBJ2-1, with 8 bases fitting TRBD1. V lost 1 base, J lost 4 bases, and 12 bases stayed unmatched. CDR1 is SGHAT and CDR2 is FQDESV in the germline V gene (reference sequence). The CDR3 extends over 18 amino acids. CDR3 sequence: CASSLVALVTGGYNEQFF. The CDR3 DNA sequence: TGTGCCAGCAGCTTAGTAGCGTTGGTCACAGGGGGTTACAATGAGCAGTTCTTC.

This clonotype has at least ten counts. This sequence joins TRBV6-1 and TRBJ2-7; TRBD1 matches 7 bases. The CDR3 has 14 residues. The junction had 7 bases not matched to a gene; V was cut back by 5 bases and J by 3 bases. From germline, CDR1 is MNHNS and CDR2 SASEGT. CDR3 protein: CASSRRGQLYEQYF. CDR3 sequence (DNA): TGTGCCAGCAGTCGCCGGGGACAGCTCTACGAGCAGTACTTC.

This clonotype was found many times. The chain employs TRBV11-2 and TRBJ2-1, with D possibly being TRBD1 (6 bases). Trimming removed 2 bases at V and 8 bases at J, with 7 bases between. Germline V gene sequence: CDR1 SGHAT, CDR2 FQNNGV. This CDR3 contains 12 residues. CDR3 coding DNA: TGTGCCAGCAGCTTACAGGGGTATGAGCAGTTCTTC. It codes for CASSLQGYEQFF.